This is a list of T cell receptor beta chains from one sample in a study of response to subunit inactivated influenza vaccine. TCRdb fed the RT-PCR reads into MiXCR, producing one record per CDR3 protein. This sample carries about 570,000 distinct CDR3 sequences, around 11% of them seen once, and the ten largest clones take approximately 10%. The sample also formed part of further work on T cells expressing NK-cell markers.

This material consisted of PBMCs from blood, taken on the day of vaccination. The receptors originated from a man in his fifties who received an inactivated influenza vaccine. Both conserved end residues are trimmed from each CDR3. Size is stated for part of the rows, as once, few or many counts, or as a class when the clone is expanded.

clone size: .; J gene: TRBJ2-1; V gene: TRBV4-3; CDR3 protein: ASSPRTGHNEQF
clone size: few; J gene: TRBJ2-2; V gene: TRBV6-2/TRBV6-3; CDR3 protein: ASSFRTFTGELF
clone size: .; J gene: TRBJ2-3; V gene: TRBV6-5; CDR3 protein: ASSSSRTSGGTDTQY
clone size: few; J gene: TRBJ2-2; V gene: TRBV5-1; CDR3 protein: ASSLDVGSTGELF
clone size: few; J gene: TRBJ2-3; V gene: TRBV5-1; CDR3 protein: ASSFETDTQY
clone size: few; J gene: TRBJ2-1; V gene: TRBV7-8; CDR3 protein: ATKQVYNEQF
clone size: few; J gene: TRBJ2-2; V gene: TRBV6-2/TRBV6-3; CDR3 protein: ASTLTGAAGELF
clone size: many; J gene: TRBJ2-7; V gene: TRBV12-3/TRBV12-4; CDR3 protein: ASSPDSGNLYEQY
clone size: many; J gene: TRBJ1-2; V gene: TRBV12-3/TRBV12-4; CDR3 protein: ASSSDTNYGYT
clone size: .; J gene: TRBJ2-7; V gene: TRBV20-1; CDR3 protein: SAREQLRSSYEQY
clone size: few; J gene: TRBJ2-6; V gene: TRBV29-1; CDR3 protein: SVVGLTGANVLT
clone size: few; J gene: TRBJ1-6; V gene: TRBV7-2; CDR3 protein: ASSLEWRLNSPLH
clone size: .; J gene: TRBJ2-5; V gene: TRBV7-9; CDR3 protein: ASSLDGTGETQY
clone size: few; J gene: TRBJ2-5; V gene: TRBV12-3/TRBV12-4; CDR3 protein: ASSRDSRFETQY
clone size: .; J gene: TRBJ1-6; V gene: TRBV20-1; CDR3 protein: SALPGGAYNSPLH
clone size: many; J gene: TRBJ2-1; V gene: TRBV5-1; CDR3 protein: ASSPGLAGGEQF
clone size: .; J gene: TRBJ2-5; V gene: TRBV4-2; CDR3 protein: ASSQDGLAGAWETQY
clone size: many; J gene: TRBJ2-1; V gene: TRBV12-3/TRBV12-4; CDR3 protein: ASSSGHPEQF
clone size: .; J gene: TRBJ1-4; V gene: TRBV7-2; CDR3 protein: ASSYTGLTNEKLF
clone size: .; J gene: TRBJ1-6; V gene: TRBV4-1; CDR3 protein: ASSQGQVYNSPLH
clone size: few; J gene: TRBJ2-7; V gene: TRBV3-1; CDR3 protein: ASGNDLYEQY
clone size: .; J gene: TRBJ1-2; V gene: TRBV6-5; CDR3 protein: ASSYGPGEANYGYT
clone size: few; J gene: TRBJ2-1; V gene: TRBV5-1; CDR3 protein: ASSFSLAGGPDEQF
clone size: many; J gene: TRBJ2-3; V gene: TRBV20-1; CDR3 protein: SARKSGSADTQY
clone size: .; J gene: TRBJ2-1; V gene: TRBV4-1; CDR3 protein: ASSQVSGGNEQF
clone size: many; J gene: TRBJ1-1; V gene: TRBV4-2; CDR3 protein: ASSRSTGVNTEAF
clone size: many; J gene: TRBJ1-5; V gene: TRBV5-5; CDR3 protein: ASSLLMGNQPQH
clone size: .; J gene: TRBJ2-3; V gene: TRBV5-1; CDR3 protein: ASSLQGLSTTDTQY
clone size: few; J gene: TRBJ1-6; V gene: TRBV6-4; CDR3 protein: ASSESSNSPLH
clone size: .; J gene: TRBJ2-6; V gene: TRBV19; CDR3 protein: ASSRPRLAPSSGANVLT
clone size: .; J gene: TRBJ2-7; V gene: TRBV29-1; CDR3 protein: SVELAGPYEQY
clone size: many; J gene: TRBJ2-3; V gene: TRBV5-1; CDR3 protein: ASSLAGPRTDTQY
clone size: .; J gene: TRBJ2-1; V gene: TRBV29-1; CDR3 protein: SVPAGDEQF
clone size: few; J gene: TRBJ2-5; V gene: TRBV5-4; CDR3 protein: ASSSGLAGQETQY
clone size: many; J gene: TRBJ1-4; V gene: TRBV6-5; CDR3 protein: ASSLTGGSGEKLF
clone size: .; J gene: TRBJ1-6; V gene: TRBV4-1; CDR3 protein: ASSQGTGPDSPLH
clone size: few; J gene: TRBJ2-1; V gene: TRBV29-1; CDR3 protein: SVAGGSSYNEQF